This T cell receptor (beta chain) was obtained from a study of cytomegalovirus exposure and HLA in healthy donors. The study ran its PCR with 60 Vbeta and 13 Jbeta primers. Method: immunoSEQ multiplex PCR; TCRdb's copy keeps in-frame clones and lacks some. Altogether under 130,000 clones are present, 60% to 85% being singletons, with the ten largest covering roughly 5.7%. Germline assignment: CDR1 KGHSH and CDR2 LQKENI. Trimming pared 3 bases from V and 1 base from J, leaving 10 bases between. The CDR3 spans 15 residues. Sequenced sample: PBMCs. V usage is TRBV18 and J usage is TRBJ1-5; D might be TRBD1 (6 bases). This clonotype originated in a male donor in good health and CMV-seronegative. The CDR3 here is CASSPTQGSNQPQHF. The CDR3 coding sequence is TGTGCCAGCTCACCTACACAGGGAAGCAATCAGCCCCAGCATTTT.